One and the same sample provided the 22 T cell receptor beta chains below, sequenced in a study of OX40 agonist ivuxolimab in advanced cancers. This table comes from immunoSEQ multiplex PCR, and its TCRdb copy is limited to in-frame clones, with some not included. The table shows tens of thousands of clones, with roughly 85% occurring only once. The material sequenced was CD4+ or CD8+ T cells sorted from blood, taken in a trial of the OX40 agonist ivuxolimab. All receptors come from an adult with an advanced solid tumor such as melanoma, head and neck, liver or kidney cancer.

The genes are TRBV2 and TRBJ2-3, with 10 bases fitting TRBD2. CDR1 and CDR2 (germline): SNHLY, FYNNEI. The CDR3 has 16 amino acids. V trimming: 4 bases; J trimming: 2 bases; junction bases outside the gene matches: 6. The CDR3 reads CASSVSGGAYTDTQYF. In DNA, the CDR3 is TGTGCCAGCAGTGTAAGCGGGGGGGCCTACACAGATACGCAGTATTTT.

Written as DNA, the CDR3 is TGTGCCAGCAGCCCGCTGACAGGGACGGTCGAGCAGTACTTC. Translated: CASSPLTGTVEQYF. The chain links TRBV5-5 to TRBJ2-7; 7 nucleotides match TRBD1. CDR3 length: 14 amino acids. Germline lookup yields CDR1 SGHKS and CDR2 YYEKEE (reference sequence). V lost 4 bases and J lost 6; bases outside the gene matches: 10.

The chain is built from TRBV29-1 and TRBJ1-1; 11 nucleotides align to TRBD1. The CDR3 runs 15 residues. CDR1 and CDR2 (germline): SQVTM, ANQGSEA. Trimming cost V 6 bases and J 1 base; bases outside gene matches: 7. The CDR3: CSVHGTGGGNTEAFF. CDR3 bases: TGCAGCGTCCACGGGACAGGGGGGGGGAACACTGAAGCTTTCTTT.

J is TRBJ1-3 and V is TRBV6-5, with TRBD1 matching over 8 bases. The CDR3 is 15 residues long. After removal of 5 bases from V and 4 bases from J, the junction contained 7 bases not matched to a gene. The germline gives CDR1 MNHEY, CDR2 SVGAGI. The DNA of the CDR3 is TGTGCCAGCAGTCCGGCGACAGGGGTAGGAAACACCATATATTTT. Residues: CASSPATGVGNTIYF.

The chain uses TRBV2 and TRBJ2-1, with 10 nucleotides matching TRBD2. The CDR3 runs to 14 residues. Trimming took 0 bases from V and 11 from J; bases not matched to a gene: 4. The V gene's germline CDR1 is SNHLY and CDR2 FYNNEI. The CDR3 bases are TGTGCCAGCAGTGAAGCGCCTAGCGGGGGAAAGCAGTTCTTC. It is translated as CASSEAPSGGKQFF.

The CDR3 DNA reads as TGTGCCAGCAGTTCAGGGGGGACGAGACAGCCCCAGCATTTT. Its protein product is CASSSGGTRQPQHF. This chain joins TRBV28 and TRBJ1-5, with TRBD1 matching 7 bases. This CDR3 region has 14 residues. CDR1 MDHEN and CDR2 SYDVKM come from the germline V gene. The junction had 7 bases not matched to a gene; V was cut back by 4 bases and J by 7 bases.

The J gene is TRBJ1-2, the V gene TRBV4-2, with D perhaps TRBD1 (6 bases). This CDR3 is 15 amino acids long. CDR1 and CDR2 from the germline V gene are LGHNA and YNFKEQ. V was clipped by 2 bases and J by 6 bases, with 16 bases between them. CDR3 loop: CASSQFKDSSDGYTF. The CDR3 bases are TGTGCCAGCAGCCAATTTAAGGACAGTTCGGATGGCTACACCTTC.

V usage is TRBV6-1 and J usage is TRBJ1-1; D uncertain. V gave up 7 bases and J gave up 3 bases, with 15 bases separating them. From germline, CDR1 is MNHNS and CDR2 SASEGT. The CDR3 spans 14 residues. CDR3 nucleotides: TGTGCCAGCAAGGCGGGCGGTTACGACACTGAAGCTTTCTTT. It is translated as CASKAGGYDTEAFF.

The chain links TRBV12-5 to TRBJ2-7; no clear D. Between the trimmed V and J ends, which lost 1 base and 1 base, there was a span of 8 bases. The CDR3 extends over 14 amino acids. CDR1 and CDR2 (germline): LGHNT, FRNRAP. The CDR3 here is CASGLADSSYEQYF. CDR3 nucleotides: TGTGCTAGTGGTTTGGCCGATAGTTCCTACGAGCAGTACTTC. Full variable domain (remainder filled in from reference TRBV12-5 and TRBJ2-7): DARVTQTPRHKVTEMGQEVTMRCQPILGHNTVFWYRQTMMQGLELLAYFRNRAPLDDSGMPKDRFSAEMPDATLATLKIQPSEPRDSAVYFCASGLADSSYEQYFGPGTRLTVT.

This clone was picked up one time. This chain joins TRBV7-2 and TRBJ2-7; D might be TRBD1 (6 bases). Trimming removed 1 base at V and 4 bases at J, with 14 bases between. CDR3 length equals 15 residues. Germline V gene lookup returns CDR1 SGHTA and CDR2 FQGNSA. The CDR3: CASSLDGTFPYEQYF. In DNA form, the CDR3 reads TGTGCCAGCAGCTTAGACGGGACATTCCCTTACGAGCAGTACTTC.

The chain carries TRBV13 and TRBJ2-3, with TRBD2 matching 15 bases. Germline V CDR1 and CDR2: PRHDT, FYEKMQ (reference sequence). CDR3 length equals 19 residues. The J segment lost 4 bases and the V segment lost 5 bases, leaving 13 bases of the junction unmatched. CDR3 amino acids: CASSPGLAGGPHYSDTQYF. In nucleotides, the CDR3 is TGTGCCAGCAGCCCGGGACTAGCGGGAGGTCCCCATTATTCAGATACGCAGTATTTT.

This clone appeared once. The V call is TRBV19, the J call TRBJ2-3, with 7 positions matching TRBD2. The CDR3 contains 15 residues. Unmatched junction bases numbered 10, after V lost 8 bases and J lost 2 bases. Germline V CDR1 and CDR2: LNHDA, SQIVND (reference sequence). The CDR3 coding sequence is TGTGCCAGTGCTCCCGGCGGGAGTTTCACAGATACGCAGTATTTT. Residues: CASAPGGSFTDTQYF.

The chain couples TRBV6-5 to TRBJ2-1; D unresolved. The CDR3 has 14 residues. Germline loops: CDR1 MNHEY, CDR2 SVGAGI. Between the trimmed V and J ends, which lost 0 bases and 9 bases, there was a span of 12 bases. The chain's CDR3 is CASSYSKERFEQFF. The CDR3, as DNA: TGTGCCAGCAGTTACTCTAAGGAGCGCTTTGAGCAGTTCTTC.

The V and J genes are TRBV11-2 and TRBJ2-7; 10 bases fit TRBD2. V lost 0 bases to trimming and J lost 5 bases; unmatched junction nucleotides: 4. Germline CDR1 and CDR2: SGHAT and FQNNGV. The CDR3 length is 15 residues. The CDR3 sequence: CASSLDGGTSDEQYF. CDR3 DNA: TGTGCCAGCAGCTTAGATGGAGGGACTAGCGACGAGCAGTACTTC.

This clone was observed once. The CDR3 sequence is CASSFFRGGSEAFF. The CDR3 bases are TGTGCCAGCAGCTTTTTCAGGGGCGGCAGTGAAGCTTTCTTT. This sequence joins TRBV7-2 and TRBJ1-1; tentatively, D is TRBD1 (6 bases). The V gene's germline CDR1 is SGHTA and CDR2 FQGNSA. The length of the CDR3 is 14 residues. Trimming stripped 3 bases from V and 7 bases from J, with 15 bases between.

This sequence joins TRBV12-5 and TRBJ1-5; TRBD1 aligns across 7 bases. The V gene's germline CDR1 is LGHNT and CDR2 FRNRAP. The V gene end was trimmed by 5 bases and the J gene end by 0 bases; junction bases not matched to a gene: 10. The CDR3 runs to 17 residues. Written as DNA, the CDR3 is TGTGCTAGTGGTCCTACCAAGGGACAGTATAGCAATCAGCCCCAGCATTTT. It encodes CASGPTKGQYSNQPQHF.

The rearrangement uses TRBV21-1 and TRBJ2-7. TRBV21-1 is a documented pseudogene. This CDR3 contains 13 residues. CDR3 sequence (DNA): TGTGCCAGCAGCAAAGTCCCCAGACACGAGCAGTACTTC. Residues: CASSKVPRHEQYF.

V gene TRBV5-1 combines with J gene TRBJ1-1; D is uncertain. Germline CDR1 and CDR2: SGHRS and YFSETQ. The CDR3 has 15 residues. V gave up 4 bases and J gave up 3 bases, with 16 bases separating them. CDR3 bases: TGCGCCAGCAGCCTACAAGGGATGGAGTACACTGAAGCTTTCTTT. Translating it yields CASSLQGMEYTEAFF.

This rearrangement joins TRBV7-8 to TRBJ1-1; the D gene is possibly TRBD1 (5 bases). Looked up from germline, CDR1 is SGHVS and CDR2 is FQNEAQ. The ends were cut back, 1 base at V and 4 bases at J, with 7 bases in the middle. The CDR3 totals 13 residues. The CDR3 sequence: CASSLVRGTEAFF. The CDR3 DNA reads TGTGCCAGCAGCTTAGTGAGGGGCACTGAAGCTTTCTTT.

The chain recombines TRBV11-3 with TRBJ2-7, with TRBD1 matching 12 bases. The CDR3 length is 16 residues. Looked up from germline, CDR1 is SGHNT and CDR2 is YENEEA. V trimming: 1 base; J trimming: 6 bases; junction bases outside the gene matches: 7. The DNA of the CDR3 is TGTGCCAGCAGCTTAGCCATGGGGACAGGGGGCTTCGAGCAGTACTTC. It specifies CASSLAMGTGGFEQYF.

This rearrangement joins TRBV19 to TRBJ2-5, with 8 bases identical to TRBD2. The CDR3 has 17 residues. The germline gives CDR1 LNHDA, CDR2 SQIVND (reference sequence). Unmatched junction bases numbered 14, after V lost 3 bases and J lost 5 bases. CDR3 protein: CASSISRNGGAVETQYF. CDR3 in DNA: TGTGCCAGTAGTATCTCCCGGAACGGGGGGGCCGTCGAGACCCAGTACTTC.

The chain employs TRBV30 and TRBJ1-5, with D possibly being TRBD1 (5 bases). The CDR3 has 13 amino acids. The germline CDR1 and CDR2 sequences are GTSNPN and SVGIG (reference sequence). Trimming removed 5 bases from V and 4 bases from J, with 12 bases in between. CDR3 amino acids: CAWGGGGNQPQHF. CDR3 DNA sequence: TGTGCCTGGGGCGGCGGGGGAAATCAGCCCCAGCATTTT.